This T cell receptor beta chain appears in the sequencing data of a study of immune characterization of retroperitoneal liposarcoma. This clonotype is termed medium-sized. Looked up from germline, CDR1 is MNHNS and CDR2 is SASEGT. This CDR3 contains 14 residues. The trim removed 6 bases at V and 8 bases at J, leaving 10 bases unmatched. TCRdb processed the PCR reads anew with MiXCR; each CDR3 protein has one entry. The data hold 10,000 to 13,000 distinct CDR3 sequences, with around a quarter observed a single time. The J gene is TRBJ2-1, the V gene TRBV6-1; 7 positions agree with TRBD1. Sequencing was done on a sample of tumor tissue. The TCR was taken from a male donor with retroperitoneal liposarcoma. This CDR3 reads CASSRRDSHYEQFF. The CDR3 DNA reads TGTGCCAGCAGCCGACGGGACAGCCATTATGAGCAGTTCTTC.